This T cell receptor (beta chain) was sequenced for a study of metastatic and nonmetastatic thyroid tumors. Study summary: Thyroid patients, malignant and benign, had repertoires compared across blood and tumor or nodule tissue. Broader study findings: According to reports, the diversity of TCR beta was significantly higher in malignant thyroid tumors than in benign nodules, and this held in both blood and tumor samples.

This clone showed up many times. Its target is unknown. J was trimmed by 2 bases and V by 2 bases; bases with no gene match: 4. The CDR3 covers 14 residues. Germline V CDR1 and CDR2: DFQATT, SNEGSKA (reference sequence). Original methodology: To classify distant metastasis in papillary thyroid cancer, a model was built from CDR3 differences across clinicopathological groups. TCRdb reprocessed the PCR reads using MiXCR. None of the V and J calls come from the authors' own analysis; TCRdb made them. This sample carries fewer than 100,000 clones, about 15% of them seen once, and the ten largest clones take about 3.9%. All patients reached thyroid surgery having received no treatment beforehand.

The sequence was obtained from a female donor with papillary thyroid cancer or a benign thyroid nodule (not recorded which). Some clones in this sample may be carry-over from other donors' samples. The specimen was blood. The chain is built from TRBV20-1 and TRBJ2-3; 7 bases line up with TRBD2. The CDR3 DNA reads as TGCAGTGCTAGACCGGGGGGTACCACAGATACGCAGTATTTT. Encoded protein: CSARPGGTTDTQYF.